The 20 T cell receptor beta chains given below trace back to one sample, sequenced in a study of regulatory T cells in long-lasting Graves disease. Construction of the TCR beta libraries employed iRepertoire HTBI primers in conjunction with Arm-PCR of CDR3 regions. TCRdb independently ran MiXCR on the multiplex PCR reads; one entry per CDR3 protein. The sample lists 600,000 to 650,000 distinct CDR3 sequences, roughly 16% occurring once. Time point meaning: newly diagnosed GD, antithyroid drugs for less than 3 months. RNA extracted from PBMCs served as the sequencing template. These same data were also listed under a study on T cells in Graves' hyperthyroidism and ophthalmopathy.

The sample here was peripheral blood mononuclear cells (PBMCs), taken at new diagnosis, from a patient treated with antithyroid drugs. Every receptor here comes from a woman aged 25 to 39 with Graves disease.

This clonotype was seen many times. V is TRBV11-2 and J is TRBJ2-1, with TRBD2 matching over 11 bases. Germline CDR1 is SGHAT and CDR2 is FQNNGV. V lost 5 bases and J lost 2; bases outside the gene matches: 2. The CDR3 sequence is 15 residues long. CDR3 loop: CASSELAGAYNEQFF. CDR3 bases: TGTGCCAGCAGCGAACTAGCGGGAGCCTACAATGAGCAGTTCTTC.

This clonotype has only a few counts. The chain combines TRBV6-2 or TRBV6-3 with TRBJ2-3; D is ambiguous. The V and J ends lost 0 bases and 4 bases respectively, with 14 bases between them. The CDR3 is 16 amino acids. CDR1 and CDR2 from the germline V gene are MNHEY and SVGEGT. This CDR3 reads CASSYSMQAAPDTQYF. CDR3 sequence (DNA): TGTGCCAGCAGTTACTCGATGCAGGCAGCCCCAGATACGCAGTATTTT.

J is TRBJ1-3 and V is TRBV11-2, with D perhaps TRBD1 (6 bases). Germline V gene sequence: CDR1 SGHAT, CDR2 FQNNGV. Trimming shortened V by 7 bases and J by 0 bases, and 28 bases separated the two germline ends. This CDR3 contains 20 residues. The DNA for the CDR3 is TGTGCCAGCAACAACCTGGACAGAGGAAATTATCTCGGCTCTGGAAACACCATATATTTT. Translated, it gives CASNNLDRGNYLGSGNTIYF.

Many counts were recorded for this clonotype. This chain joins TRBV6-1 and TRBJ2-5, with TRBD1 matching over 7 bases. The V and J ends lost 2 bases and 2 bases, in that order; junction bases with no gene match: 8. The CDR3 length is 16 residues. Germline loops: CDR1 MNHNS, CDR2 SASEGT. The CDR3 reads CASSETGQPGQETQYF. For the CDR3, the DNA is TGTGCCAGCAGTGAAACGGGACAGCCCGGGCAAGAGACCCAGTACTTC.

The chain recombines TRBV7-9 with TRBJ1-6; D unclear. The CDR3 is made up of 13 amino acids. Trimming cost V 2 bases and J 10 bases, with 9 bases left between them. Germline V gives CDR1 SEHNR, CDR2 FQNEAQ (reference sequence). The CDR3 DNA sequence: TGTGCCAGCAGCTTAAGGTGGGAGTCACCCCTCCACTTT. Translating gives CASSLRWESPLHF.

The chain joins TRBV28 to TRBJ1-2; 9 bases agree with TRBD1. The CDR3 spans 15 residues. Germline V gives CDR1 MDHEN, CDR2 SYDVKM. After removal of 5 bases from V and 1 base from J, the junction contained 5 bases not matched to a gene. The CDR3 DNA is TGTGCCAGCAGTACAACAGGGGGCGGTAACTATGGCTACACCTTC. This codes for CASSTTGGGNYGYTF.

The chain is built from TRBV2 and TRBJ2-3, with D uncertain. Gene TRBJ2-1 matches the end of the DNA better, so the J call may be wrong. Germline V CDR1 and CDR2: SNHLY, FYNNEI. The CDR3 runs 15 residues. CDR3 in amino acids: CASSDFGSVSYGQFF. In DNA form, the CDR3 reads TGTGCCAGCAGTGATTTTGGCTCTGTCTCCTACGGGCAGTTCTTC.

This clonotype was picked up a small number of times. The chain links TRBV28 to TRBJ2-7; 7 bases are a match to TRBD1. Germline V gene data show CDR1 as MDHEN and CDR2 as SYDVKM. The CDR3 loop spans 12 amino acids. The J segment lost 3 bases and the V segment lost 9 bases, leaving 5 bases of the junction unmatched. Here the CDR3 DNA reads TGTGCCAGTACCGGGACAGTCTACGAGCAGTACTTC. As protein: CASTGTVYEQYF.

This chain links TRBV28 with TRBJ2-7, with D possibly matching TRBD2 (5 bases). The V end was cut by 8 bases, the J end by 5 bases, with 19 bases between. CDR3 length: 14 residues. Germline values: CDR1 MDHEN, CDR2 SYDVKM. In DNA form, the CDR3 reads TGTGCCAGCTTCCGGACTGCCCAAGTAGACGAGCAGTACTTC. Protein product: CASFRTAQVDEQYF.

Many counts were recorded for this clonotype. The DNA of the CDR3 is TGCAGCGTGTATTGGCGGGGTAGCACAGATACGCAGTATTTT. It specifies CSVYWRGSTDTQYF. This sequence joins TRBV29-1 and TRBJ2-3; weak D call: TRBD2 (6 bases). This CDR3 is built from 14 residues. V was shortened by 6 bases and J by 0 bases, with 13 bases between the two germline ends. Germline assignment: CDR1 SQVTM and CDR2 ANQGSEA.

This clonotype was found many times. This chain links TRBV28 with TRBJ1-5; unclear D gene. Germline assignment: CDR1 MDHEN and CDR2 SYDVKM. V was cut by 5 bases and J by 6 bases, with 8 bases left in between. This CDR3 has 12 amino acids. CDR3 in amino acids: CASSPPGQPQHF. The CDR3 DNA follows: TGTGCCAGCAGTCCCCCGGGTCAGCCCCAGCATTTT.

With respect to this clonotype: This sequence may be a read error, since a much larger clone differs from it by one base. The genes are TRBV3-1 and TRBJ2-7; TRBD1 is a possible D gene (6 bases). The CDR3 has 14 amino acids. CDR1 is LGHDT and CDR2 is YNNKEL in the germline V gene (reference sequence). The CDR3 is CGSSQGQGGYEQYF. In DNA form, the CDR3 reads TGTGGCAGCAGCCAAGGTCAAGGGGGCTACGAGCAGTACTTC.

The sample holds many counts of this clonotype. V is TRBV3-1 and J is TRBJ2-7; a weak D match, TRBD2 (6 bases). Trimming stripped 2 bases from V and 6 bases from J, with 11 bases between. In germline, CDR1 is LGHDT, CDR2 YNNKEL (reference sequence). The CDR3 is made up of 13 amino acids. Written as DNA, the CDR3 is TGTGCCAGCAGCCAACTAGCGACGGGCGAGCAGTACTTC. Amino acid sequence: CASSQLATGEQYF.

This clonotype was seen repeatedly, ten times or more. V and J are TRBV2 and TRBJ1-1, with D maybe TRBD1 (6 bases). This CDR3 is built from 13 residues. Trimming pared 8 bases from V and 9 bases from J, leaving 19 bases between. Germline CDR1 and CDR2: SNHLY and FYNNEI. Written as DNA, the CDR3 is TGTGCCAGCTCTCTCAAGGGGCAGGGGAAAGCTTTCTTT. Protein sequence: CASSLKGQGKAFF.

This clonotype showed up many times. This sequence joins TRBV7-2 and TRBJ2-1; no firm D call. CDR3 length equals 14 residues. CDR1 and CDR2 (germline): SGHTA, FQGNSA. V shed 1 base and J shed 3 bases, with 7 bases lying between them. The CDR3 nucleotides are TGTGCCAGCAGCTTAGAGGGATTCTACAATGAGCAGTTCTTC. This sequence encodes CASSLEGFYNEQFF.

The V gene is TRBV14, the J gene TRBJ1-3; D is unclear. Trimming stripped 1 base from V and 0 bases from J, with 10 bases between. The CDR3 runs 16 residues. Per the germline V gene, CDR1 is SGHDN and CDR2 is FVKESK. The CDR3 loop is CASSQVAGPSGNTIYF. In nucleotides, the CDR3 is TGTGCCAGCAGCCAAGTAGCCGGGCCCTCTGGAAACACCATATATTTT.

This clonotype was recorded at least ten times. The V and J genes are TRBV18 and TRBJ1-5; no firm D call. V lost 3 bases and J 2 bases, leaving 11 bases between the germline ends. The CDR3 is made up of 15 amino acids. In germline, CDR1 is KGHSH, CDR2 LQKENI. The CDR3 loop is CASSPEATGNQPQHF. The CDR3 coding sequence is TGTGCCAGCTCACCCGAGGCTACGGGCAATCAGCCCCAGCATTTT. Full variable domain (missing parts from reference TRBV18 and TRBJ1-5): NAGVMQNPRHLVRRRGQEARLRCSPMKGHSHVYWYRQLPEEGLKFMVYLQKENIIDESGMPKERFSAEFPKEGPSILRIQQVVRGDSAAYFCASSPEATGNQPQHFGDGTRLSIL.

There are many counts of this clonotype. The chain is built from TRBV30 and TRBJ1-6; D is unclear. The germline CDR1 and CDR2 sequences are GTSNPN and SVGIG (reference sequence). The length of the CDR3 is 12 residues. The V gene lost 0 bases and the J gene lost 10 bases, with 7 bases spanning the gap. In DNA, the CDR3 is TGTGCCTGGAGTGTCCACAGATCACCCCTCCACTTT. It codes for CAWSVHRSPLHF.

The sample holds many counts of this clonotype. The rearrangement joins TRBV30 to TRBJ1-1; D gene uncertain. CDR1 GTSNPN and CDR2 SVGIG come from the germline V gene (reference sequence). CDR3 length: 12 amino acids. V was clipped by 5 bases and J by 0 bases, with 7 bases between them. The CDR3 DNA is TGTGCCTGGGGACGGCTGAACACTGAAGCTTTCTTT. Residues: CAWGRLNTEAFF. The full variable domain, in which reference TRBV30 and TRBJ1-1 provide the parts outside the CDR3, is SQTIHQWPATLVQPVGSPLSLECTVEGTSNPNLYWYRQAAGRGLQLLFYSVGIGQISSEVPQNLSASRPQDRQFILSSKKLLLSDSGFYLCAWGRLNTEAFFGQGTRLTVV.

This clonotype has at least ten counts. This chain joins TRBV12-3 or TRBV12-4 and TRBJ1-2; weak D call: TRBD1 (6 bases). This CDR3 is built from 13 residues. Trimming took 2 bases from V and 8 from J, leaving 12 bases between them. CDR3 bases: TGTGCCAGCAGTTTATCCAGGGGCTGGGGCTACACCTTC. Encoded protein: CASSLSRGWGYTF.